The rows below give T cell receptor beta chains drawn from one sample of a study of T cell responses to AZD1222 COVID-19 vaccine. Only in-frame clones appear in the TCRdb table, and some are missing; sequencing was by immunoSEQ multiplex PCR. The sample holds more than 140,000 clones, about 87% seen once. This specimen consisted of peripheral blood, obtained on day 0 of MenACWY control vaccination. These receptors were taken from an adult in good health. Each CDR3 is given with its conserved first and last residue. The order of the fields is CDR3 DNA, CDR3 protein, J gene, V gene, clone size, D gene, CDR3 length. A D gene is named only where the DNA matches it firmly. Some rows have no size entry. The others give once, few or many, or a class for an expanded clone.

TGCGCCAGCAGCTCGGAGGGACAGGACTACAATGAGCAGTTCTTC CASSSEGQDYNEQFF TRBJ2-1 TRBV5-1 NA TRBD1 15
TGTGCCAGTAGTGTCCGGGACCTCCTTCGGAATGGCTACACCTTC CASSVRDLLRNGYTF TRBJ1-2 TRBV19 NA NA 15
TGTGCCAGCAGCTTAGTCAGGGTAGTAGATACGCAGTATTTT CASSLVRVVDTQYF TRBJ2-3 TRBV7-9 once NA 14
TGTGCCAGCAGCTTCTTTAGGTCCCACCTCCACTTT CASSFFRSHLHF TRBJ1-6 TRBV7-8 once NA 12
TGTGCCAGCAGCAAAGCGAACAGGGAACAGCCCCAGCATTTT CASSKANREQPQHF TRBJ1-5 TRBV21-1 NA NA 14
TGTGCCAGCAGCTTGTCCGGAAATGAGCAGTTCTTC CASSLSGNEQFF TRBJ2-1 TRBV5-5 few NA 12
TGCAGCGTTGGACAGGTGAACACTGAAGCTTTCTTT CSVGQVNTEAFF TRBJ1-1 TRBV29-1 NA NA 12
TGTGCCAGCAGCTCCCAGGCTAGCGGGCAGAATGAGCAGTTCTTC CASSSQASGQNEQFF TRBJ2-1 TRBV7-3 NA TRBD2 15
TGTGCCAGCAGCTCTACAGGGGGCGACAACTATGGCTACACCTTC CASSSTGGDNYGYTF TRBJ1-2 TRBV11-3 NA TRBD1 15
TGTGCCAGCAGCGTGGGACCCCCCGTCAGCACCGGGGAGCTGTTTTTT CASSVGPPVSTGELFF TRBJ2-2 TRBV9 NA NA 16
TGTGCCAGCAGCGATACTAGCGGGCTAGCCAAAAACATTCAGTACTTC CASSDTSGLAKNIQYF TRBJ2-4 TRBV7-2 NA TRBD2 16
TGTGCCAGCAGTGACGGCACAGGCGCCGATGAGCAGTTCTTC CASSDGTGADEQFF TRBJ2-1 TRBV2 NA NA 14
TGTGCCTGGAGTGTACAGTTTAACACTGAAGCTTTCTTT CAWSVQFNTEAFF TRBJ1-1 TRBV30 NA NA 13
TGTGCCAGCAGTTACAGACCAGGGGGGCCCTACGAGCAGTACTTC CASSYRPGGPYEQYF TRBJ2-7 TRBV6-5 NA NA 15
TGTGCCAGCAGTTTTTTAGAGACCCAGTACTTC CASSFLETQYF TRBJ2-5 TRBV12-3/TRBV12-4 NA NA 11
TGCGCCAGCAGCCAAACCGGCGGGGTAACCGGGGAGCTGTTTTTT CASSQTGGVTGELFF TRBJ2-2 TRBV4-3 NA NA 15
TGTGCCAGCAGCTTAGACGGAGGCGTAAGCTATGGCTACACCTTC CASSLDGGVSYGYTF TRBJ1-2 TRBV7-9 NA NA 15
TGTGCCATCTCCCGGGACAGGGATGAAAAACTGTTTTTT CAISRDRDEKLFF TRBJ1-4 TRBV10-3 NA TRBD1 13
TGCGCCAGCAGCTTGGAGGGACAGGAATACTATGGCTACACCTTC CASSLEGQEYYGYTF TRBJ1-2 TRBV5-1 NA TRBD1 15
TGTGCCAGCAGCTTAGGGCCATCGGAGGGCGAGCAGTACTTC CASSLGPSEGEQYF TRBJ2-7 TRBV7-9 once NA 14
TGTGCCAGCAGCTTTGGACAGTATAATTCACCCCTCCACTTT CASSFGQYNSPLHF TRBJ1-6 TRBV6-5 NA NA 14
TGCGCCAGCAGCTTGTGGGCAGCCTCTGGAAACACCATATATTTT CASSLWAASGNTIYF TRBJ1-3 TRBV5-1 NA NA 15
TGTGCCAGCAGTGAAGGTGGCAGTGCTCTTAGGGGCTACACCTTC CASSEGGSALRGYTF TRBJ1-2 TRBV6-1 NA NA 15
TGTGCCACCAGCAGAGGGACAGGGATGGACACCGGGGAGCTGTTTTTT CATSRGTGMDTGELFF TRBJ2-2 TRBV15 NA TRBD1 16
TGTGCCAGCAGCAAAGGACTAGCGGGGGGGCCCGGGGAGCTGTTTTTT CASSKGLAGGPGELFF TRBJ2-2 TRBV21-1 NA NA 16
TGTGCCAGCAGCACGGGACAGCGATACGAGCAGTACTTC CASSTGQRYEQYF TRBJ2-7 TRBV5-4 NA TRBD1 13
TGTGCCAGCAGCCGGACAGTCGGGGAGCTGTTTTTT CASSRTVGELFF TRBJ2-2 TRBV3-1/TRBV3-2 NA NA 12
TGCGCCAGCAGTGGACAGGGGGTTGAAAAACTGTTTTTT CASSGQGVEKLFF TRBJ1-4 TRBV5-1 NA TRBD1 13
TGTGCCAGTAGATTGAACACTGAAGCTTTCTTT CASRLNTEAFF TRBJ1-1 TRBV19 NA NA 11
TGTGCCAGCAGTTACAGGGGTTACGGCACCGGGGAGCTGTTTTTT CASSYRGYGTGELFF TRBJ2-2 TRBV28 once TRBD1 15
TGTGCCAGCAGTCTCCTAGGGAGGAACACTGAAGCTTTCTTT CASSLLGRNTEAFF TRBJ1-1 TRBV28 NA NA 14
TGCAGTGCTACCCTGGGTTCACCCCTCCACTTT CSATLGSPLHF TRBJ1-6 TRBV20-1 NA NA 11
TGTGCCAGCAGTTTATTTTCGGACGAGCAGTACTTC CASSLFSDEQYF TRBJ2-7 TRBV28 NA NA 12
TGTGCCAGCTGGAGAGGGACAGATACGCAGTATTTT CASWRGTDTQYF TRBJ2-3 TRBV27 NA NA 12
TGTGCCAGTACCGATAGGCGGCCAGGGATAAACTATGGCTACACCTTC CASTDRRPGINYGYTF TRBJ1-2 TRBV19 NA NA 16
TGTGCCAGCAGCCAAGAGGGACGGGCGGTGGGCCTGTACCAAGAGACCCAGTACTTC CASSQEGRAVGLYQETQYF TRBJ2-5 TRBV4-2 few NA 19
TGTGCCACCAGCAGCGCACTGGACAGATATAGCAATCAGCCCCAGCATTTT CATSSALDRYSNQPQHF TRBJ1-5 TRBV15 NA NA 17
TGTGCCAGCAGCTTACCCAACAGGGATCAAGCTTTCTTT CASSLPNRDQAFF TRBJ1-1 TRBV7-2 few NA 13
TGTGCCAGTAGTCCCGGGACAGGGGGAGAAAAACTGTTTTTT CASSPGTGGEKLFF TRBJ1-4 TRBV19 NA TRBD1 14
TGTGCCAGCAGCCAACCAGCGGGGGGGAAAACAGATACGCAGTATTTT CASSQPAGGKTDTQYF TRBJ2-3 TRBV5-4 NA TRBD2 16
TGCGCCAGCAGCTTGGAGGGATTCCAAGAGACCCAGTACTTC CASSLEGFQETQYF TRBJ2-5 TRBV5-1 NA NA 14
TGTGCATCGACGGCGGTAGCGGGGGGGACCACAGATACGCAGTATTTT CASTAVAGGTTDTQYF TRBJ2-3 TRBV30 NA TRBD2 16
TGTGCCAGCAAGTTGGGACAGGCCTACGAGCAGTACTTC CASKLGQAYEQYF TRBJ2-7 TRBV6-5 NA TRBD1 13
TGTGCCACCAGTGATCTTCGGACGGGAACGAACACCGGGGAGCTGTTTTTT CATSDLRTGTNTGELFF TRBJ2-2 TRBV24-1 NA NA 17
TGTGCCAGTAGTATAGGGGCCTCCTACGAGCAGTACTTC CASSIGASYEQYF TRBJ2-7 TRBV19 few NA 13
TGTGCCAGCAGCCTTCACGGGGGGGGCGTCGGTACTGAAGCTTTCTTT CASSLHGGGVGTEAFF TRBJ1-1 TRBV7-2 NA NA 16
TGTGCCAGCAGCCCCAACCGGGGAGCCTTGTTGGAAGCTTTCTTT CASSPNRGALLEAFF TRBJ1-1 TRBV3-1/TRBV3-2 NA NA 15
TGTGCCTGGAGCTGGGGACTTAGCGCTGAAGCTTTCTTT CAWSWGLSAEAFF TRBJ1-1 TRBV30 NA NA 13